This TCR beta chain is drawn from a study of OX40 agonist ivuxolimab in advanced cancers. The CDR3 contains 14 residues. Germline CDR1 KGHSH, CDR2 LQKENI. V was cut by 6 bases and J by 4 bases, with 16 bases left in between. Here immunoSEQ multiplex PCR was the method, and the copy in TCRdb shows in-frame clones only, minus some. This table has over 85,000 clones, around 88% appearing once. Autoimmune disease history or systemic immunosuppression was exclusionary. This material consisted of CD4+ or CD8+ T cells sorted from blood, taken in a trial of the OX40 agonist ivuxolimab. The clonotype comes from an adult with an advanced solid tumor such as melanoma, head and neck, liver or kidney cancer. The rearrangement joins TRBV18 to TRBJ2-7; possibly TRBD1 or TRBD2 for D (6 bases each). The CDR3 loop reads CASSPRGPKYEQYF. The CDR3 nucleotides read TGTGCCAGCTCCCCCCGGGGGCCTAAGTACGAGCAGTACTTC.